The 23 T cell receptor beta chains below all came from one sample that was sequenced in a study of PD-L1 blockade in urothelial cancer. Using immunoSEQ multiplex PCR, the repertoire was profiled, and TCRdb retains in-frame clones only, with some absent. The sample contains some 80,000 clones, around 90% of which appear only once. The sequenced sample was PBMCs, obtained around atezolizumab (anti-PD-L1) treatment. The source is a woman aged 65 to 85 with urothelial cancer.

This clone was recorded only once. The chain combines TRBV6-1 with TRBJ1-5, with TRBD1 identical over 10 bases. Germline V gene data show CDR1 as MNHNS and CDR2 as SASEGT. The trim removed 6 bases at V and 6 bases at J, leaving 8 bases unmatched. The CDR3 sequence is 15 residues long. The CDR3 nucleotides read TGTGCCAGCAGGGACGGGACAGGGGATCTTCAGCCCCAGCATTTT. This gives the protein CASRDGTGDLQPQHF.

This clone was picked up a small number of times. The chain combines TRBV28 with TRBJ2-2; D uncertain. CDR3 size: 13 residues. The V gene lost 5 bases and the J gene lost 4 bases, with 8 bases spanning the gap. CDR1 and CDR2 (germline): MDHEN, SYDVKM. The CDR3 protein is CASSNTVTGELFF. The CDR3 bases are TGTGCCAGCAGTAACACAGTCACCGGGGAGCTGTTTTTT.

This clone has just one count. The V and J genes are TRBV4-1 and TRBJ1-1; D is possibly TRBD1 (5 bases). The CDR3 consists of 14 residues. Trimming pared 4 bases from V and 0 bases from J, leaving 9 bases between. The germline gives CDR1 MGHRA, CDR2 YSYEKL. The CDR3 region is CASSRAGLNTEAFF. DNA of the CDR3: TGCGCCAGCAGCCGCGCGGGGCTGAACACTGAAGCTTTCTTT.

The rearrangement joins TRBV4-1 to TRBJ1-2, with a tentative D call TRBD1 (6 bases). Germline V gene sequence: CDR1 MGHRA, CDR2 YSYEKL. The CDR3 has 17 residues. V lost 1 base and J lost 3, with 18 bases in between. CDR3 in DNA: TGCGCCAGCAGCCAAGGGGGGCCCTGGCAGGGAGACTATGGCTACACCTTC. Translated: CASSQGGPWQGDYGYTF.

The CDR3 bases are TGTGCCAGCAGCTTAGGGCCTGGGACAGGGTTTTGGAATGAGCAGTTCTTC. Amino acid sequence: CASSLGPGTGFWNEQFF. The gene calls are TRBV7-2 and TRBJ2-1, with TRBD1 matching over 9 bases. CDR1 and CDR2 from the germline V gene are SGHTA and FQGNSA. V was clipped by 1 base and J by 7 bases; unmatched bases: 11. The CDR3 consists of 17 residues.

The chain uses TRBV18 and TRBJ2-3; the D gene is possibly TRBD2 (5 bases). This CDR3 has 16 residues. Germline CDR1 is KGHSH and CDR2 is LQKENI. The V end was cut by 0 bases, the J end by 1 base, with 11 bases between. This CDR3 is CASSPPSSGRTDTQYF. The CDR3 nucleotides are TGTGCCAGCTCACCACCGTCGAGCGGCCGCACAGATACGCAGTATTTT.

DNA for the CDR3: TGTGCCAGCAGCTTACCCAAATGGGACAATGATTACTGGAACACTGAAGCTTTCTTT. As protein: CASSLPKWDNDYWNTEAFF. The chain is built from TRBV7-3 and TRBJ1-1; D possibly corresponds to TRBD1 (6 bases). The germline V and J ends were trimmed by 2 bases and 1 base, with 23 bases remaining between them. Looked up from germline, CDR1 is SGHTA and CDR2 is FQGTGA. CDR3 length: 19 residues.

The chain is built from TRBV6-1 and TRBJ1-4, with 9 nucleotides matching TRBD1. CDR3 length equals 15 residues. With V trimmed by 3 bases and J by 10 bases, 9 bases remained unmatched. Per the germline V gene, CDR1 is MNHNS and CDR2 is SASEGT. CDR3 residues: CASSDLAGQGAKLFF. CDR3 bases: TGTGCCAGCAGTGATCTTGCGGGACAGGGAGCAAAACTGTTTTTT.

The chain uses TRBV14 and TRBJ2-7, with 7 bases identical to TRBD1. The J segment lost 1 base and the V segment lost 4 bases, leaving 13 bases of the junction unmatched. Looked up from germline, CDR1 is SGHDN and CDR2 is FVKESK. The CDR3 has 17 amino acids. CDR3 amino acids: CASSPFAGQDESYEQYF. CDR3 nucleotides: TGTGCCAGCAGCCCCTTTGCCGGACAGGACGAGTCCTACGAGCAGTACTTC.

This chain joins TRBV2 and TRBJ2-1, with D possibly being TRBD2 (6 bases). Trimming shortened V by 7 bases and J by 5 bases, and 18 bases separated the two germline ends. The CDR3 runs to 15 residues. Germline V gene data show CDR1 as SNHLY and CDR2 as FYNNEI. The CDR3 region has the DNA TGTGCCAGCAACGGGGGACGGATAGGAAACAATGAGCAGTTCTTC. This gives the protein CASNGGRIGNNEQFF. Together with reference TRBV2 and TRBJ2-1, the CDR3 gives the full variable domain: EPEVTQTPSHQVTQMGQEVILRCVPISNHLYFYWYRQILGQKVEFLVSFYNNEISEKSEIFDDQFSVERPDGSNFTLKIRSTKLEDSAMYFCASNGGRIGNNEQFFGPGTRLTVL.

The chain uses TRBV7-8 and TRBJ2-7; 10 bases agree with TRBD2. This CDR3 has 15 amino acids. Trimming at V came to 1 base and at J to 3 bases, leaving 3 bases not matched to a gene. Germline lookup yields CDR1 SGHVS and CDR2 FQNEAQ. CDR3 coding DNA: TGTGCCAGCAGCTTAGTACTAGCGGGGCGCTACGAGCAGTACTTC. As protein: CASSLVLAGRYEQYF.

The chain joins TRBV19 to TRBJ2-3; tentative D call: TRBD1 (6 bases). Looked up from germline, CDR1 is LNHDA and CDR2 is SQIVND (reference sequence). Trimming left V 0 bases short and J 5 bases short, with 18 bases between. CDR3 length: 17 amino acids. The CDR3 here is CASSIDRRGGRGDTQYF. Written as DNA, the CDR3 is TGTGCCAGTAGTATAGATCGCCGAGGGGGTAGGGGAGATACGCAGTATTTT.

V is TRBV7-9 and J is TRBJ2-3; no firm D call. This CDR3 region has 12 residues. The V end lost 5 bases, the J end lost 6 bases, and 9 bases lay between the germline ends. Germline V gives CDR1 SEHNR, CDR2 FQNEAQ (reference sequence). The CDR3 sequence is CASSPSGDTQYF. The CDR3 bases are TGTGCCAGCAGCCCTAGTGGGGATACGCAGTATTTT.

The gene calls are TRBV13 and TRBJ1-4, with 8 bases that match TRBD1. Germline V gene data show CDR1 as PRHDT and CDR2 as FYEKMQ (reference sequence). The CDR3 has 14 residues. With 5 bases clipped from V and 7 bases from J, the junction kept 6 bases outside the gene matches. The CDR3 loop is CASSDGQGGEKLFF. DNA for the CDR3: TGTGCCAGCAGCGACGGACAGGGCGGTGAAAAACTGTTTTTT.

V is TRBV27 and J is TRBJ2-7; perhaps TRBD2 as D (6 bases). The CDR3 has 16 amino acids. The germline CDR1 and CDR2 sequences are MNHEY and SMNVEV (reference sequence). With 2 bases removed from V and 2 bases from J, the gap between germline ends came to 16 bases. Here the CDR3 DNA reads TGTGCCAGCAGTTTAGGTCGGGGGAGCACAACCTACGAGCAGTACTTC. Translating gives CASSLGRGSTTYEQYF.

The chain carries TRBV7-9 and TRBJ1-2; 7 bases map to TRBD1. Germline V gene lookup returns CDR1 SEHNR and CDR2 FQNEAQ (reference sequence). This CDR3 region has 14 residues. Losses at the gene ends were 2 bases for V and 4 bases for J; bases not matched to a gene: 4. This CDR3 reads CASSLLRDSYGYTF. DNA of the CDR3: TGTGCCAGCAGCTTACTCCGGGACAGCTATGGCTACACCTTC.

The V call is TRBV19, the J call TRBJ2-5; TRBD2 matches 9 bases. Germline V gene sequence: CDR1 LNHDA, CDR2 SQIVND (reference sequence). The ends lost 5 bases at V and 4 bases at J; junction bases unmatched: 11. The CDR3 covers 16 residues. CDR3 loop: CASSDPGSGRAETQYF. CDR3 sequence (DNA): TGTGCCAGTAGTGATCCTGGTAGCGGGAGAGCAGAGACCCAGTACTTC.

The chain carries TRBV12-5 and TRBJ2-3, with a possible D match to TRBD2 (6 bases). Looked up from germline, CDR1 is LGHNT and CDR2 is FRNRAP. The CDR3 has 13 residues. V was cut by 5 bases and J by 4 bases, with 10 bases left in between. The CDR3 DNA reads TGTGCTAGTGGTGAAAGACTAGCAGATACGCAGTATTTT. Its protein is CASGERLADTQYF.

The chain uses TRBV5-1 and TRBJ2-3; D is ambiguous. The CDR3 loop spans 13 amino acids. Germline-derived CDR1 and CDR2 are SGHRS and YFSETQ. V lost 5 bases and J 0 bases, leaving 7 bases between the germline ends. The CDR3 nucleotides are TGCGCCAGCAGACCCTACAGCACAGATACGCAGTATTTT. As protein: CASRPYSTDTQYF.

The rearrangement joins TRBV5-1 to TRBJ2-5; a possible D gene is TRBD2 (6 bases). This CDR3 is built from 14 residues. Trimming cost V 2 bases and J 2 bases, with 10 bases left between them. The V gene's germline CDR1 is SGHRS and CDR2 YFSETQ. The DNA of the CDR3 is TGCGCCAGCAGCTTCCCGGGACTGCAAGAGACCCAGTACTTC. Protein: CASSFPGLQETQYF. The complete variable domain, with remaining parts taken from reference TRBV5-1 and TRBJ2-5, reads KAGVTQTPRYLIKTRGQQVTLSCSPISGHRSVSWYQQTPGQGLQFLFEYFSETQRNKGNFPGRFSGRQFSNSRSEMNVSTLELGDSALYLCASSFPGLQETQYFGPGTRLLVL.

V usage is TRBV7-6 and J usage is TRBJ2-1; no firm D call. Trimming took off 2 bases at V and 4 bases at J, with 18 bases between the two ends. Germline-derived CDR1 and CDR2 are SGHVS and FNYEAQ. The CDR3 totals 17 residues. CDR3 residues: CASSLWARPFEYNEQFF. In DNA, the CDR3 is TGTGCCAGCAGCTTATGGGCCAGGCCCTTCGAGTACAATGAGCAGTTCTTC.

This clone was counted once. The V and J genes are TRBV7-6 and TRBJ2-5, with a weak D call TRBD2 (6 bases). The germline V and J ends were trimmed by 3 bases and 2 bases, with 13 bases remaining between them. The CDR3 spans 15 residues. Looked up from germline, CDR1 is SGHVS and CDR2 is FNYEAQ. CDR3 nucleotide sequence: TGTGCCAGCAGCTTTACCGGCGGGAAACAAGAGACCCAGTACTTC. Translating it yields CASSFTGGKQETQYF. Using reference TRBV7-6 and TRBJ2-5 for the parts outside the CDR3, the full variable domain is GAGVSQSPRYKVTKRGQDVALRCDPISGHVSLYWYRQALGQGPEFLTYFNYEAQQDKSGLPNDRFSAERPEGSISTLTIQRTEQRDSAMYRCASSFTGGKQETQYFGPGTRLLVL.

This chain links TRBV5-8 with TRBJ2-7, with 7 bases identical to TRBD2. The germline V gene has CDR1 SGHTS and CDR2 YDEGEE. This CDR3 spans 14 amino acids. With V trimmed by 4 bases and J by 0 bases, 4 bases remained unmatched. DNA for the CDR3: TGTGCCAGCAGCATCCGGGGGGTCTCCTACGAGCAGTACTTC. It translates to CASSIRGVSYEQYF.